This T cell receptor (beta chain) was captured by sequencing in a study of T cell changes during pregnancy in multiple sclerosis. Clones were sequenced by immunoSEQ multiplex PCR, and TCRdb holds only the in-frame ones, with some missing. The repertoire has 70,000 to 100,000 clones, around 93% of them found once; the top ten carry about 2.4%. V was cut by 0 bases and J by 4 bases, with 15 bases left in between. The CDR3 runs to 16 residues. Looked up from germline, CDR1 is LNHNV and CDR2 is YYDKDF (reference sequence). The sample here was peripheral blood, taken in the third trimester of pregnancy. The J gene is TRBJ2-5, the V gene TRBV15, with D possibly matching TRBD2 (5 bases). This receptor was obtained from a female donor with multiple sclerosis, enrolled in a pregnancy study. The CDR3 here is CATSRDRTQVGETQYF. In nucleotides, the CDR3 is TGTGCCACCAGCAGAGATCGGACTCAAGTGGGAGAGACCCAGTACTTC.